The entry below gives a single T cell receptor beta chain sequence along with its context. The antigen is not known. The entry originates in a study of T cells in Graves' hyperthyroidism and ophthalmopathy. Over 18 months, lack of ophthalmopathy progression marked Graves' hyperthyroidism as stable. Hyperthyroidism, newly diagnosed and lasting under 2 months, affected patients aged 18 to 65. The study left out patients who had uncontrolled infection, other autoimmune disease, pregnancy or lactation. From germline, CDR1 is SEHNR and CDR2 FQNEAQ (reference sequence). CDR3 length equals 16 residues. The J segment lost 8 bases and the V segment lost 1 base, leaving 9 bases of the junction unmatched. There were TCR beta CDR3 regions amplified from RNA transcripts. The TCR CDR3 was amplified in a first-round RT-PCR using the HTBI primer set. TCRdb analysed the multiplex PCR reads with MiXCR anew, one entry per CDR3 protein. The top ten hold more than 7.5% of the sample, which has 500,000 to 750,000 distinct CDR3 sequences, 46% seen once.

Study-level points and caveats: Blood samples included most of the expanded thyroid clonotypes exceeding 0.001.

Sequenced input: peripheral blood or thyroid tissue (not recorded which). V is TRBV7-9 and J is TRBJ1-4, with 8 bases lining up with TRBD1. The sequence was obtained from a woman younger than 35 with Graves' hyperthyroidism. The CDR3 region has the DNA TGTGCCAGCAGCTTAGGAAGGGACAGGAAGAACGAAAAACTGTTTTTT. Its translation: CASSLGRDRKNEKLFF. Together with reference TRBV7-9 and TRBJ1-4, the CDR3 gives the full variable domain: DTGVSQNPRHKITKRGQNVTFRCDPISEHNRLYWYRQTLGQGPEFLTYFQNEAQLEKSRLLSDRFSAERPKGSFSTLEIQRTEQGDSAMYLCASSLGRDRKNEKLFFGSGTQLSVL.